The entry that follows covers one TCR beta chain sequence. Per germline, CDR1 LNHNV and CDR2 YYDKDF (reference sequence). The CDR3 extends over 14 amino acids. The ends lost 3 bases at V and 6 bases at J; junction bases unmatched: 5. The sample originates from a study of cytomegalovirus exposure and HLA in healthy donors. Primers for the PCR totalled 60 Vbeta and 13 Jbeta. Only in-frame clones appear in the TCRdb table, and some are missing; sequencing was by immunoSEQ multiplex PCR. The sample has 150,000 to 200,000 clones, around 79% seen once. The receptor was isolated from a woman aged 45-59 years in good health and CMV-seronegative. Source material: PBMCs. The chain recombines TRBV15 with TRBJ2-3; 8 bases fit TRBD2. The CDR3 sequence is CATSSPSGGDTQYF. The CDR3 coding sequence is TGTGCCACCAGCAGTCCCTCGGGGGGGGATACGCAGTATTTT. The full variable domain, its missing parts supplied by reference TRBV15 and TRBJ2-3, is DAMVIQNPRYQVTQFGKPVTLSCSQTLNHNVMYWYQQKSSQAPKLLFHYYDKDFNNEADTPDNFQSRRPNTSFCFLDIRSPGLGDTAMYLCATSSPSGGDTQYFGPGTRLTVL.